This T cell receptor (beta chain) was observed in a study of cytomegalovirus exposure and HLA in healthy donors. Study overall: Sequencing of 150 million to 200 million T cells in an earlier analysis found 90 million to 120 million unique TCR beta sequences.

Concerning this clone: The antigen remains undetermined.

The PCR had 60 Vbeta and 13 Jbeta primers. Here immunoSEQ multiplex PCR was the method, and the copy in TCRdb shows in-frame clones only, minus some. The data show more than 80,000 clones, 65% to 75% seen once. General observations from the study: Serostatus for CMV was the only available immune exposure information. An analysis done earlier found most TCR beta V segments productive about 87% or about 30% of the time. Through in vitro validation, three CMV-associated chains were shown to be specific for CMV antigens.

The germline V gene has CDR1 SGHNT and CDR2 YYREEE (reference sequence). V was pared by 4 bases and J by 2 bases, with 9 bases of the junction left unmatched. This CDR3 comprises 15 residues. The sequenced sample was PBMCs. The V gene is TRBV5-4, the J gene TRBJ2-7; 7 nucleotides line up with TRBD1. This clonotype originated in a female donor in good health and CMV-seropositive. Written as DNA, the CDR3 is TGTGCCAGCAGCCGGTCCGGACAGGCAACCTACGAGCAGTACTTC. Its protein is CASSRSGQATYEQYF.